This entry lists 16 T cell receptor beta chains sequenced from one sample in a study of PD-1 blockade in mismatch repair-deficient tumors. Data came from immunoSEQ multiplex PCR; TCRdb stores just in-frame clones and leaves some out. The sample has about 68,000 clones; around 73% are singletons. This specimen consisted of peripheral blood, obtained 2 weeks after starting pembrolizumab. The source is an adult with mismatch repair-deficient cancer.

The V gene is TRBV2, the J gene TRBJ2-1; 9 positions agree with TRBD1. V gave up 6 bases and J gave up 6 bases; unmatched junction bases: 6. From germline, CDR1 is SNHLY and CDR2 FYNNEI. The CDR3 extends over 14 amino acids. The CDR3 sequence: CASSGTGRANEQFF. As DNA, the CDR3 is TGTGCCAGCAGCGGGACAGGGAGGGCCAATGAGCAGTTCTTC. The entire variable domain, with the rest obtained from reference TRBV2 and TRBJ2-1, is as follows: EPEVTQTPSHQVTQMGQEVILRCVPISNHLYFYWYRQILGQKVEFLVSFYNNEISEKSEIFDDQFSVERPDGSNFTLKIRSTKLEDSAMYFCASSGTGRANEQFFGPGTRLTVL.

The chain couples TRBV25-1 to TRBJ2-7, with D uncertain. This CDR3 is 14 amino acids long. The germline V and J ends were trimmed by 1 base and 2 bases, with 9 bases remaining between them. In germline, CDR1 is MGHDK, CDR2 SYGVNS. The CDR3 DNA follows: TGTGCCAGCAGTGAATCTTGGCAGACCTACGAGCAGTACTTC. Translated: CASSESWQTYEQYF.

This chain connects TRBV7-3 to TRBJ2-3; 8 positions match TRBD1. The germline V gene has CDR1 SGHTA and CDR2 FQGTGA. Trimming at V came to 5 bases and at J to 8 bases, leaving 6 bases not matched to a gene. CDR3 length: 13 residues. The CDR3, as DNA: TGTGCCAGCAGCCCGCGAACAGGGGGTACGCAGTATTTT. It yields the protein CASSPRTGGTQYF.

This chain connects TRBV2 to TRBJ2-3; maybe TRBD1 (7 bases). Germline assignment: CDR1 SNHLY and CDR2 FYNNEI. V lost 6 bases, J lost 3 bases, and 16 bases lay in between. The CDR3 spans 15 residues. The CDR3 is CASSSTGEETDTQYF. Here the CDR3 DNA reads TGTGCCAGCAGCAGTACAGGGGAGGAGACAGATACGCAGTATTTT.

The chain links TRBV25-1 to TRBJ1-1; no reliable D call. The CDR3 loop spans 15 amino acids. V gave up 4 bases and J gave up 1 base, with 13 bases separating them. Germline V gene data show CDR1 as MGHDK and CDR2 as SYGVNS. Here the CDR3 DNA reads TGTGCCAGCAGTGTAGGCCCCTCGGGGAACACTGAAGCTTTCTTT. It specifies CASSVGPSGNTEAFF.

This chain joins TRBV19 and TRBJ2-5, with TRBD2 matching over 9 bases. Germline CDR1 and CDR2: LNHDA and SQIVND (reference sequence). The V and J ends lost 1 base and 4 bases, in that order; junction bases with no gene match: 4. There are 15 residues in the CDR3. CDR3: CASSIGSGSGETQYF. The CDR3 nucleotides read TGTGCCAGTAGTATAGGTAGCGGGAGTGGAGAGACCCAGTACTTC.

V usage is TRBV11-3 and J usage is TRBJ2-1; 7 bases are a match to TRBD2. With 5 bases clipped from V and 6 bases from J, the junction kept 16 bases outside the gene matches. The CDR3 is 17 amino acids. The V gene's germline CDR1 is SGHNT and CDR2 YENEEA. CDR3 residues: CASSAGRGGGRSNEQFF. For the CDR3, the DNA is TGTGCCAGCAGCGCCGGTAGGGGTGGCGGGAGAAGCAATGAGCAGTTCTTC.

The CDR3 sequence is CASSWGPDYGYTF. CDR3 DNA: TGTGCCAGCAGTTGGGGGCCGGACTATGGCTACACCTTC. The chain combines TRBV27 with TRBJ1-2, with D perhaps matching TRBD1 (6 bases). The CDR3 loop spans 13 amino acids. Deletions cut 4 bases from V and 3 bases from J, with 9 bases between. The germline V gene encodes CDR1 MNHEY and CDR2 SMNVEV (reference sequence).

The rearrangement uses TRBV10-1 and TRBJ2-3, with a weak D call TRBD2 (6 bases). Germline V gives CDR1 WNHNN, CDR2 SYGVQD (reference sequence). CDR3 length equals 14 residues. Trimming removed 5 bases at V and 5 bases at J, with 14 bases between. For the CDR3, the DNA is TGCGCCAGCAGTCATAGCGGAGGGGAAGATACGCAGTATTTT. Protein: CASSHSGGEDTQYF.

The chain carries TRBV6-5 and TRBJ2-1; 10 bases are a match to TRBD2. Trimming at V came to 7 bases and at J to 2 bases, leaving 5 bases not matched to a gene. The CDR3 length is 15 residues. From germline, CDR1 is MNHEY and CDR2 SVGAGI. For the CDR3, the DNA is TGTGCCAGCAACCCTAGCGGGGGCACCTACAATGAGCAGTTCTTC. This gives the protein CASNPSGGTYNEQFF.

This chain joins TRBV10-2 and TRBJ2-1; 15 bases align to TRBD2. The germline gives CDR1 WSHSY, CDR2 SAAADI. Trimming took 0 bases from V and 2 from J; bases not matched to a gene: 2. The CDR3 consists of 18 residues. This CDR3 reads CASSESGLAGGTYNEQFF. The CDR3 coding sequence is TGCGCCAGCAGTGAGTCGGGACTAGCGGGAGGTACCTACAATGAGCAGTTCTTC.

In DNA form, the CDR3 reads TGTGCCAGTAGTGTTTCGCGGGATCAGCCCCAGCATTTT. It specifies CASSVSRDQPQHF. The rearrangement links TRBV19 to TRBJ1-5; no clear D gene. CDR1 and CDR2 from the germline V gene are LNHDA and SQIVND (reference sequence). The CDR3 is made up of 13 amino acids. V was pared by 5 bases and J by 5 bases, with 10 bases between.

The table lists this clone with a few counts. The rearrangement joins TRBV2 to TRBJ2-7; 10 bases match TRBD2. CDR3 size: 15 residues. V shed 0 bases and J 3 bases; nucleotides not matched to a gene: 2. CDR1 is SNHLY and CDR2 is FYNNEI in the germline V gene. CDR3 sequence: CASSEALAGVYEQYF. DNA for the CDR3: TGTGCCAGCAGTGAAGCCCTAGCGGGAGTCTACGAGCAGTACTTC.

V usage is TRBV9 and J usage is TRBJ2-7, with a weak D call TRBD1 (7 bases). Per germline, CDR1 SGDLS and CDR2 YYNGEE. This CDR3 spans 16 amino acids. The V and J ends lost 0 bases and 3 bases respectively, with 16 bases between them. The CDR3 protein is CASSVGPQGGFYEQYF. As DNA, the CDR3 is TGTGCCAGCAGCGTAGGACCGCAGGGGGGCTTCTACGAGCAGTACTTC.

The chain employs TRBV4-3 and TRBJ2-3; D perhaps matches TRBD2 (6 bases). CDR1 is LGHNA and CDR2 is YSLEER in the germline V gene. V was clipped by 1 base and J by 5 bases, with 19 bases between them. This CDR3 is built from 17 residues. The CDR3 here is CASSQGTVMRGRDTQYF. The DNA for the CDR3 is TGCGCCAGCAGCCAAGGAACAGTTATGCGGGGACGAGATACGCAGTATTTT.

V usage is TRBV6-6 and J usage is TRBJ2-1; TRBD2 matches at 8 bases. The CDR3 consists of 15 residues. J lost 9 bases, V lost 2 bases, and 9 bases had no gene match. Germline V gene sequence: CDR1 MNHNY, CDR2 SVGAGI (reference sequence). The CDR3 DNA reads TGTGCCAGCAGTTACGTGGGGACTAGTCGATTTGAGCAGTTCTTC. It codes for CASSYVGTSRFEQFF.